These T cell receptor beta chains were read from a single sample in a study of cytomegalovirus exposure and HLA in healthy donors. Repertoires were generated with immunoSEQ multiplex PCR, while TCRdb's copy carries only in-frame clones and drops some. The sample includes tens of thousands of clones, roughly 78% of them seen just once. What was sequenced was PBMCs. All receptors derive from a woman between 40 and 55 years old in good health and CMV-seropositive. CDR3s include the opening cysteine and the closing phenylalanine or tryptophan. A D gene is named only where the DNA matches it firmly. Clone size appears in some rows only: once, few, many, or a class for an expanded clone.

v_gene,abundance,d_gene,j_gene,CDR3nt,CDR3aa
TRBV2,few,.,TRBJ1-5,TGTGCCAGCAGCCTATACAGGGCCAATCAGCCCCAGCATTTT,CASSLYRANQPQHF
TRBV9,.,.,TRBJ1-2,TGTGCCAGCAGCCCTCCTGGCGGTCGCTATGGCTACACCTTC,CASSPPGGRYGYTF
TRBV5-1,.,.,TRBJ2-5,TGCGCCAGCAGCTTGGGACAGCTTCAAGAGACCCAGTACTTC,CASSLGQLQETQYF
TRBV6-1,.,.,TRBJ2-7,TGTGCCAGCAGTGAAGGGCCGCTGGTCTTCGAGCAGTACTTC,CASSEGPLVFEQYF
TRBV5-1,.,.,TRBJ1-4,TGCGCCAGCAGCCCGGCGGAAGTTAATGAAAAACTGTTTTTT,CASSPAEVNEKLFF
TRBV19,few,.,TRBJ1-5,TGTGCCAGTAGTATATCAGGGGGCAATCAGCCCCAGCATTTT,CASSISGGNQPQHF
TRBV29-1,.,.,TRBJ2-5,TGCAGCGTTGATACTACCCGATTAGGAAAAGAGACCCAGTACTTC,CSVDTTRLGKETQYF
TRBV7-2,.,TRBD1,TRBJ2-5,TGTGCCAGCAACCATGACAGGGGGTTCGAGACCCAGTACTTC,CASNHDRGFETQYF
TRBV28,.,TRBD1,TRBJ1-2,TGTGCCACCGACCCATCTGCAACAGGGGACTATGGCTACACCTTC,CATDPSATGDYGYTF
TRBV11-2,.,.,TRBJ1-1,TGTGCCAGCAGAACCCACCGGGGGAAGGGGACTGAAGCTTTCTTT,CASRTHRGKGTEAFF
TRBV5-5,.,.,TRBJ1-5,TGTGCCAGCAGCCGTCAGGGCGGTCAGCCCCAGCATTTT,CASSRQGGQPQHF
TRBV19,.,TRBD1,TRBJ2-7,TGTGCCAGTCGAGGGCTCCGACAGGGATTGACCGAGCAGTACTTC,CASRGLRQGLTEQYF
TRBV9,.,.,TRBJ2-7,TGTGCCAGCAGCCCAAACTTGCGGGGTCCTCCCACCTTC,CASSPNLRGPPTF
TRBV7-9,.,TRBD2,TRBJ2-1,TGTGCCAGCAGCTTAGCGCCGCGGGGGGGTGCTGAGCAGTTCTTC,CASSLAPRGGAEQFF
TRBV29-1,.,.,TRBJ2-2,TGCAGCGTTGGTGGGGGGATCAACACCGGGGAGCTGTTTTTT,CSVGGGINTGELFF
TRBV27,.,.,TRBJ2-3,TGTGCCAGCAGTTTATCGTGGTGGACTAGCACAGATACGCAGTATTTT,CASSLSWWTSTDTQYF
TRBV7-8,.,.,TRBJ1-2,TGTGCCAGCAGCTTAGCAGCGGGAGGCTATGGCTACACCTTC,CASSLAAGGYGYTF
TRBV6-1,.,TRBD1,TRBJ2-7,TGTGCCAGCAACGATCTTCGGACAGGGGCCCTCGAGCAGTACTTC,CASNDLRTGALEQYF
TRBV29-1,.,.,TRBJ2-3,TGCAGCGTCAAACAGGGTGAGGGGACAGATACGCAGTATTTT,CSVKQGEGTDTQYF
TRBV5-1,few,.,TRBJ1-6,TGCGCCAGCAGCTTGGCAGGGCGCAGTTCACCCCTCCACTTT,CASSLAGRSSPLHF
TRBV5-6,.,.,TRBJ2-7,TGTGCCAGCAGCTTGGAGTGGGGGCTTACCTACGAGCAGTACTTC,CASSLEWGLTYEQYF
TRBV11-3,.,.,TRBJ2-1,TGTGCCAGCGGCCGTCAGAATGAGCAGTTCTTC,CASGRQNEQFF
TRBV2,.,.,TRBJ1-2,TGTGCCAGCAGTGGCAACGGAGCTAACTATGGCTACACCTTC,CASSGNGANYGYTF
TRBV6-5,once,.,TRBJ1-1,TGTGCCAGCAGTTACTCGTCGGGAGGGGGGACTGAAGCTTTCTTT,CASSYSSGGGTEAFF
TRBV30,.,.,TRBJ2-5,TGTGCCTGGAGTGTACCACGCAGGGGCATGAAAGAGACCCAGTACTTC,CAWSVPRRGMKETQYF
TRBV6-4,once,TRBD1,TRBJ2-3,TGTGCCAGCAGTGAGTCCACCGGGACAGGGACAGATACGCAGTATTTT,CASSESTGTGTDTQYF
TRBV9,few,TRBD1,TRBJ2-1,TGTGCCAGCAGCCTTTGGACAGGGGGGGTCAATGAGCAGTTCTTC,CASSLWTGGVNEQFF
TRBV18,.,.,TRBJ1-4,TGTGCCAGCTCACCACCTCAGATATTTGAAAAACTGTTTTTT,CASSPPQIFEKLFF
TRBV19,.,.,TRBJ1-5,TGTGCCAGTAGTTCACAGAGCAATCAGCCCCAGCATTTT,CASSSQSNQPQHF
TRBV19,.,.,TRBJ2-7,TGTGCCAGTAGTCACAGAGATCATTACGAGCAGTACTTC,CASSHRDHYEQYF
TRBV5-6,.,.,TRBJ1-1,TGTGCCAGCAGCCAAACCACGGGGGGAGCTGAAGCTTTCTTT,CASSQTTGGAEAFF
TRBV27,.,TRBD1,TRBJ1-5,TGTGCCAGCAGTCCCTCGACAGGGCCAGTTTCACAGCCCCAGCATTTT,CASSPSTGPVSQPQHF
TRBV6-5,.,TRBD2,TRBJ2-7,TGTGCCAGCAGTTACTCGAAGAGCGGGGGGAGGGAGCAGTACTTC,CASSYSKSGGREQYF
TRBV7-2,.,.,TRBJ1-1,TGTGCCAGCAGCTTCGAGAGGAACACTGAAGCTTTCTTT,CASSFERNTEAFF
TRBV18,.,.,TRBJ1-1,TGTGCCAGCTCTCCCCCTCCGGCGGGACGGACTGAAGCTTTCTTT,CASSPPPAGRTEAFF
TRBV11-2,few,TRBD2,TRBJ2-1,TGTGCCAGCAGCTTAATGGCGGGGGGGTACAATGAGCAGTTCTTC,CASSLMAGGYNEQFF
TRBV21-1,.,.,TRBJ2-3,TGTGCCAACCCAGGGACTCCCACAGATACGCAGTATTTT,CANPGTPTDTQYF
TRBV5-1,.,.,TRBJ2-7,TGCGCCAGCAGCTTATACTCGCGGAGCTCCTACGAGCAGTACTTC,CASSLYSRSSYEQYF
TRBV19,.,TRBD1,TRBJ2-1,TGTGCCAGTAGTATAGGGAACAGGGGCAATGAGCAGTTCTTC,CASSIGNRGNEQFF
TRBV6-1,.,.,TRBJ1-6,TGTGCCAGCAGTTGGTTAGATTCACCCCTCCACTTT,CASSWLDSPLHF
TRBV5-4,.,.,TRBJ1-2,TGTGCCAGCAGCGCCAACAGTAACTATGGCTACACCTTC,CASSANSNYGYTF
TRBV20-1,.,.,TRBJ1-1,TGCAGTGCTTTATCTTTTGAAGCTTTCTTT,CSALSFEAFF
TRBV6-6,few,TRBD1,TRBJ1-5,TGTGCCAGCAGCCCCGGACAGGCGGCGTCTCAGCCCCAGCATTTT,CASSPGQAASQPQHF
TRBV2,.,TRBD1,TRBJ1-2,TGTGCCAGCAACCCGGACAGGGCTCCTGATGGCTACACCTTC,CASNPDRAPDGYTF
TRBV10-1,.,.,TRBJ2-3,TGCGCCAGCAGTGACGGACAGCCGTTTAATACGCAGTATTTT,CASSDGQPFNTQYF
TRBV9,.,.,TRBJ1-1,TGTGCCAGCAGCGCCAAAGACAGGCCGAACACTGAAGCTTTCTTT,CASSAKDRPNTEAFF